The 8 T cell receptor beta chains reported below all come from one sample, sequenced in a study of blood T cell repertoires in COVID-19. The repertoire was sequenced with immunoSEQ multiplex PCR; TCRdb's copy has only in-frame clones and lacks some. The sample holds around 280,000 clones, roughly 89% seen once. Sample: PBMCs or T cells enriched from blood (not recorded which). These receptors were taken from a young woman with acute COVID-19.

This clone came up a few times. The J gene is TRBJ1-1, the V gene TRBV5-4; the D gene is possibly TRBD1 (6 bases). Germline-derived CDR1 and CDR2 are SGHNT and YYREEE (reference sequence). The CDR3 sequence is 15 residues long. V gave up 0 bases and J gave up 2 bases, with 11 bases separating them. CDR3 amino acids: CASSLGGQTNTEAFF. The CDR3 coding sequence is TGTGCCAGCAGCTTGGGAGGACAGACCAACACTGAAGCTTTCTTT.

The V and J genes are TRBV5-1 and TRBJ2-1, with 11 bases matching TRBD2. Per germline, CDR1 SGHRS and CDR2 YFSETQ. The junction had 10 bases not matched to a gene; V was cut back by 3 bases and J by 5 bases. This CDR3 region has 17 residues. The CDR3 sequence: CASSSAQGLAENNEQFF. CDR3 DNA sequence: TGCGCCAGCAGCTCCGCACAGGGACTAGCGGAAAACAATGAGCAGTTCTTC.

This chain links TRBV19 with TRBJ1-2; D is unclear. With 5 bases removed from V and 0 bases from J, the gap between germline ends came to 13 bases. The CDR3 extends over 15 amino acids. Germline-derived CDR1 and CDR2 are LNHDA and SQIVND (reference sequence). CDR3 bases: TGTGCCAGTAGTGATGTCGGTGAGACTAACTATGGCTACACCTTC. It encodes CASSDVGETNYGYTF.

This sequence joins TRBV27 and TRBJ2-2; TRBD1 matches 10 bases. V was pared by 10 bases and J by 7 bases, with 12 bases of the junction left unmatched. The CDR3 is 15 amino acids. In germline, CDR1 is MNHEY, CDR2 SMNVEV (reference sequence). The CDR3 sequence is CATKAGTGEIGELFF. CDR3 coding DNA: TGTGCCACCAAAGCCGGGACAGGGGAAATCGGGGAGCTGTTTTTT.

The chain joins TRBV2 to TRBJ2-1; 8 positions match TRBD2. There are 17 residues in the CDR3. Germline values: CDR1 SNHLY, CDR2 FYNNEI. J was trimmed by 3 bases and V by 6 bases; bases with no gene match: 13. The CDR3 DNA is TGTGCCAGCAGCGAGCTACTAGCGGTCGTCGTCTACAATGAGCAGTTCTTC. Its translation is CASSELLAVVVYNEQFF.

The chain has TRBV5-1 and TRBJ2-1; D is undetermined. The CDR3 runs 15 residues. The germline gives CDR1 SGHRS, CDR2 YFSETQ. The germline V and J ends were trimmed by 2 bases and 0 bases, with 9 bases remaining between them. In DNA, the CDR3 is TGCGCCAGCAGCTTTAGCACAACCTCCTACAATGAGCAGTTCTTC. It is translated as CASSFSTTSYNEQFF.

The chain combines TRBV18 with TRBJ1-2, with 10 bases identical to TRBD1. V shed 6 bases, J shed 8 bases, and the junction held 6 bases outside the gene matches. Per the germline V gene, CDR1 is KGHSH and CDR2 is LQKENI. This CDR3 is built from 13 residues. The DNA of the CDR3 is TGTGCCAGCTCCCTCGGACAGGGGGAAGGCTACACCTTC. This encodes CASSLGQGEGYTF. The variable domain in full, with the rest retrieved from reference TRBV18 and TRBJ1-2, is NAGVMQNPRHLVRRRGQEARLRCSPMKGHSHVYWYRQLPEEGLKFMVYLQKENIIDESGMPKERFSAEFPKEGPSILRIQQVVRGDSAAYFCASSLGQGEGYTFGSGTRLTVV.

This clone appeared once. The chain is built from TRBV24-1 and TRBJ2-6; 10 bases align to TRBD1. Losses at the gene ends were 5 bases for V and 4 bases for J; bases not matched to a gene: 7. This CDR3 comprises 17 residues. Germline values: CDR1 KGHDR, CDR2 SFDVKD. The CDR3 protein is CATSVRDRGSGANVLTF. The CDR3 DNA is TGTGCCACCAGTGTCCGGGACAGGGGCTCCGGGGCCAACGTCCTGACTTTC.